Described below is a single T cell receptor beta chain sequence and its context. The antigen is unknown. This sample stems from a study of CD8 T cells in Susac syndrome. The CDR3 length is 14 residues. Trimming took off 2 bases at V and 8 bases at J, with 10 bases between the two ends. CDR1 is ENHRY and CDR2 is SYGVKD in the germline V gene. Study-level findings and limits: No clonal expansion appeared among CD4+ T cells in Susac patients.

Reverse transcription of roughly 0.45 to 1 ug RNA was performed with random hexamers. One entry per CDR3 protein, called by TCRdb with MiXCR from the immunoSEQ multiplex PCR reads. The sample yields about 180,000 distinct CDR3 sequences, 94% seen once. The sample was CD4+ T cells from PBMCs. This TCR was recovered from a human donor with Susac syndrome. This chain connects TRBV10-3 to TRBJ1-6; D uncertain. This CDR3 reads CAISERGEDSPLHF. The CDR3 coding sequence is TGTGCCATCAGTGAGCGGGGAGAGGATTCACCCCTCCACTTT.